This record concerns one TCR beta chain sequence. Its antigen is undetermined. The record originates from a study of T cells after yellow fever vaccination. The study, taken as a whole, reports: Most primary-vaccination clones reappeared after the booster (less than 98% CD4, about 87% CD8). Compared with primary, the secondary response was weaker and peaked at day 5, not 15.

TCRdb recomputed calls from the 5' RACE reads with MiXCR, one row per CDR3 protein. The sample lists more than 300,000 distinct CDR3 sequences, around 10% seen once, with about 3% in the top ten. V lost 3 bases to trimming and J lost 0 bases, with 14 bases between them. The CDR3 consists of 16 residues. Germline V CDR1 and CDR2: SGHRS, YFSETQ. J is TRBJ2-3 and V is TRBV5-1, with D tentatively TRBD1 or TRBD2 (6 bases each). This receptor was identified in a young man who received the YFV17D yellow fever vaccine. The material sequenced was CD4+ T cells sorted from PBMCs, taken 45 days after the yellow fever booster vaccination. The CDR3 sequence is CASSWRGETSTDTQYF. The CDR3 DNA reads TGCGCCAGCAGCTGGAGGGGGGAAACTAGCACAGATACGCAGTATTTT.